This T cell receptor beta chain was identified during a study of CD8+ T cells in alopecia areata. General study results and limits: Patients showed less clear TCR sequence sharing than mice, possibly partly because of HLA diversity. Sequence data from scalp samples additionally include resident alphabeta T cells of normal skin. An increase in clonality over normal scalp was evident in lesional scalp, especially alopecia totalis/universalis.

Extracted from the samples, RNA was reverse transcribed into cDNA to serve as the sequencing template. Clones were read by immunoSEQ multiplex PCR, and TCRdb kept only the in-frame ones, dropping some. The data show fewer than 150,000 clones, with 55% to 70% seen just once and around 3% held by the top ten. In the case of this clone: As yet, its antigen is unknown.

V gave up 4 bases and J gave up 4 bases, with 10 bases separating them. Germline V gene sequence: CDR1 GTSNPN, CDR2 SVGIG (reference sequence). This CDR3 has 12 amino acids. J is TRBJ1-1 and V is TRBV30; D unclear. The sequencing sample was made of CD4+ T cells sorted from blood. This TCR was recovered from a human donor in good health. The CDR3, as DNA: TGTGCCTGGAATCGCCCAGGCACTGAAGCTTTCTTT. This encodes CAWNRPGTEAFF.